Following are 14 T cell receptor beta chains from one sample sequenced in a study of cytotoxic CD8 clonotypes in ibrutinib-treated CLL. Only in-frame clones appear in the TCRdb table, and some are missing; sequencing was by immunoSEQ multiplex PCR. The repertoire holds around 50,000 clones, with roughly three fifths as singletons. Sequences were derived from PBMCs, sampled after 24 months of ibrutinib treatment. Source of these receptors: a human donor with chronic lymphocytic leukemia.

This chain joins TRBV5-4 and TRBJ1-6; D remains ambiguous. V shed 0 bases and J shed 10 bases, with 14 bases lying between them. Germline V CDR1 and CDR2: SGHNT, YYREEE (reference sequence). This CDR3 has 15 residues. The CDR3 is CASSLDRQANSPLHF. In DNA, the CDR3 is TGTGCCAGCAGCTTGGATAGGCAGGCCAACTCACCCCTCCACTTT.

In this sample, this clone turned up a few times. The V and J genes are TRBV13 and TRBJ2-2; no definite D call. V lost 5 bases and J 4 bases, leaving 8 bases between the germline ends. The CDR3 totals 13 residues. Germline loops: CDR1 PRHDT, CDR2 FYEKMQ (reference sequence). DNA of the CDR3: TGTGCCAGCAGCCTCCACGGCACCGGGGAGCTGTTTTTT. As protein: CASSLHGTGELFF.

This clone has only a few counts. The chain combines TRBV6-5 with TRBJ1-4, with a possible D match to TRBD1 (5 bases). CDR1 is MNHEY, CDR2 SVGAGI, per germline. Trimming stripped 6 bases from V and 12 bases from J, with 23 bases between. This CDR3 comprises 15 residues. The CDR3 nucleotides read TGTGCCAGCAGCCCAATGGGGGACTCTACGGGACAACTGTTTTTT. Translated: CASSPMGDSTGQLFF.

The chain uses TRBV10-3 and TRBJ2-5, with D perhaps TRBD2 (5 bases). The length of the CDR3 is 14 residues. Germline values: CDR1 ENHRY, CDR2 SYGVKD. Trimming removed 0 bases at V and 5 bases at J, with 10 bases between. CDR3 protein: CAISESMGGETQYF. The DNA of the CDR3 is TGTGCCATCAGTGAGTCGATGGGCGGGGAGACCCAGTACTTC.

The sample holds a few counts of this clone. The sample contains more than one DNA sequence encoding this CDR3. The V and J genes are TRBV11-2 and TRBJ1-1, with TRBD1 matching 7 bases. The V gene end was trimmed by 0 bases and the J gene end by 8 bases; junction bases not matched to a gene: 3. This CDR3 spans 13 amino acids. Germline-derived CDR1 and CDR2 are SGHAT and FQNNGV. Written as DNA, the CDR3 is TGTGCCAGCAGCTTAGACCGGGACAGAGAAGCTTTCTTT. Protein product: CASSLDRDREAFF.

Here the CDR3 reads CASSQDRDFRDGQYF. The CDR3, as DNA: TGTGCCAGCAGCCAAGATCGAGACTTCCGGGATGGGCAGTATTTT. The V call is TRBV14, the J call TRBJ2-3; D is perhaps TRBD2 (5 bases). The CDR3 covers 15 residues. V was clipped by 0 bases and J by 11 bases, with 18 bases between them. In germline, CDR1 is SGHDN, CDR2 FVKESK.

The chain combines TRBV6-5 with TRBJ1-2, with a tentative D call TRBD1 (6 bases). Germline CDR1 and CDR2: MNHEY and SVGAGI. The CDR3 spans 12 residues. V lost 4 bases and J lost 10, with 13 bases in between. The CDR3 DNA follows: TGTGCCAGCAGTTCCGAACGACAGGTCTACACCTTC. Encoded protein: CASSSERQVYTF.

This clone was observed a handful of times. V usage is TRBV19 and J usage is TRBJ1-4; no definite D call. Trimming removed 3 bases from V and 6 bases from J, with 8 bases in between. The CDR3 runs to 13 residues. CDR1 and CDR2 from the germline V gene are LNHDA and SQIVND (reference sequence). CDR3 sequence: CASSIVLHEKLFF. The CDR3, as DNA: TGTGCCAGTAGTATCGTTCTCCATGAAAAACTGTTTTTT.

The chain recombines TRBV5-4 with TRBJ2-3; maybe TRBD1 (6 bases). V was pared by 0 bases and J by 4 bases, with 9 bases between. Germline V gene lookup returns CDR1 SGHNT and CDR2 YYREEE (reference sequence). The CDR3 runs to 14 residues. DNA of the CDR3: TGTGCCAGCAGCTTGGGGGGGCCGTCAGATACGCAGTATTTT. Amino acids: CASSLGGPSDTQYF.

This clone was counted a few times. The rearrangement uses TRBV19 and TRBJ2-2, with D maybe TRBD2 (6 bases). This CDR3 contains 14 residues. The V end was cut by 3 bases, the J end by 6 bases, with 11 bases between. Looked up from germline, CDR1 is LNHDA and CDR2 is SQIVND (reference sequence). The CDR3 bases are TGTGCCAGTAGTATTGGGGGGATCGCCGGGGAGCTGTTTTTT. It encodes CASSIGGIAGELFF.

In its sample, this clone was seen a few times. The chain couples TRBV25-1 to TRBJ2-6, with D hard to call. The V and J ends lost 3 bases and 1 base respectively, with 10 bases between them. CDR1 MGHDK and CDR2 SYGVNS come from the germline V gene. The length of the CDR3 is 16 residues. In DNA form, the CDR3 reads TGTGCCAGCAGTGATGTCGGACGGTCTGGGGCCAACGTCCTGACTTTC. Translated, it gives CASSDVGRSGANVLTF.

This clone occurred a few times. The rearrangement uses TRBV5-4 and TRBJ2-3; the D is unclear. Per the germline V gene, CDR1 is SGHNT and CDR2 is YYREEE (reference sequence). V was clipped by 3 bases and J by 0 bases, with 11 bases between them. This CDR3 is 15 amino acids long. The CDR3 DNA is TGTGCCAGCAGCTCGGGCGGTGCTAGCACAGATACGCAGTATTTT. Translation gives CASSSGGASTDTQYF.

DNA for the CDR3: TGTGCCAGCAGTCAAAATAACCGGCTCCTATATTTT. This sequence encodes CASSQNNRLLYF. The rearrangement uses TRBV6-5 and TRBJ1-3; no clear D. Germline V gene data show CDR1 as MNHEY and CDR2 as SVGAGI. The ends were cut back, 5 bases at V and 14 bases at J, with 16 bases in the middle. The CDR3 has 12 amino acids.

The chain is built from TRBV5-1 and TRBJ2-5, with D tentatively TRBD1 (6 bases). The V gene's germline CDR1 is SGHRS and CDR2 YFSETQ. This CDR3 comprises 15 residues. The V end lost 2 bases, the J end lost 3 bases, and 14 bases lay between the germline ends. As DNA, the CDR3 is TGCGCCAGCAGCTTTACGACCGCAGGGGAAGAGACCCAGTACTTC. This gives the protein CASSFTTAGEETQYF.